Each of the 11 T cell receptor beta chains below was sequenced from the same sample in a study of metastatic and nonmetastatic thyroid tumors. Every patient was untreated before thyroid surgery. Through MiXCR, TCRdb re-clonotyped the PCR reads. The sample consists of roughly 48,000 clones, approximately 17% of them appearing once. Sequenced material: blood. All receptors come from a female donor with papillary thyroid cancer or a benign thyroid nodule (not recorded which). Some clones in this sample may be carry-over from other donors' samples.

This clone was seen many times. The same CDR3 is also encoded by other DNA sequences in this sample. The gene calls are TRBV10-2 and TRBJ2-1, with D possibly TRBD2 on 6 matching bases. This CDR3 region has 13 residues. V lost 10 bases, J lost 8 bases, and 18 bases lay in between. Per the germline V gene, CDR1 is WSHSY and CDR2 is SAAADI. The CDR3 region is CATKGTSVDEQFF. The DNA of the CDR3 is TGCGCCACGAAGGGGACTTCCGTGGATGAGCAGTTCTTC.

In the case of this clone: A read error may produce the germline difference seen at one junction end. The sample carries other DNA sequences with the same CDR3. The chain employs TRBV6-1 and TRBJ1-2, with D hard to call. This CDR3 is built from 14 residues. Germline V gene lookup returns CDR1 MNHNS and CDR2 SASEGT. CDR3 protein: CASSTPGTNYGYTF. In DNA form, the CDR3 reads TGTGCTAGCAGTACCCCCGGTACTAACTATGGCTACACCTTC.

This chain's CDR3 is CASSFSDRGPYEQYF. In DNA, the CDR3 is TGTGCCAGCAGTTTTTCGGACAGGGGGCCGTACGAGCAGTACTTC. This chain links TRBV12-3 or TRBV12-4 with TRBJ2-7, with TRBD1 identical over 11 bases. V gave up 3 bases and J gave up 4 bases; unmatched junction bases: 5. This CDR3 has 15 amino acids.

This clone was seen ten or more times. The genes are TRBV13 and TRBJ1-1; no clear D gene. Between the trimmed V and J ends, which lost 0 bases and 0 bases, there was a span of 17 bases. This CDR3 has 18 amino acids. Germline-derived CDR1 and CDR2 are PRHDT and FYEKMQ (reference sequence). The CDR3 sequence: CASSLGVVSAGMNTEAFF. Here the CDR3 DNA reads TGTGCCAGCAGCTTAGGGGTAGTTTCGGCCGGGATGAACACTGAAGCTTTCTTT.

This clone turned up a few times. V is TRBV6-1 and J is TRBJ1-2; a weak D match, TRBD1 (6 bases). V was shortened by 2 bases and J by 6 bases, with 13 bases between the two germline ends. The CDR3 spans 14 residues. Germline CDR1 MNHNS, CDR2 SASEGT. CDR3 DNA: TGTGCCAGCAGTGAATTGTGTTGGACAGATGGCTACACCTTC. Its protein product is CASSELCWTDGYTF.

Many counts were recorded for this clone. J is TRBJ1-5 and V is TRBV6-4; possibly TRBD1 for D (5 bases). The germline gives CDR1 MRHNA, CDR2 SNTAGT. The CDR3 sequence is 15 residues long. The V gene lost 8 bases and the J gene lost 1 base, with 15 bases spanning the gap. The CDR3: CASGPKDKSNQPQHF. The CDR3 bases are TGTGCCAGCGGACCAAAGGACAAAAGCAATCAGCCCCAGCATTTT.

This clone was counted many times. The V call is TRBV3-1, the J call TRBJ2-3; a weak D match, TRBD1 (6 bases). Trimming shortened V by 4 bases and J by 5 bases, and 13 bases separated the two germline ends. There are 14 residues in the CDR3. Germline values: CDR1 LGHDT, CDR2 YNNKEL (reference sequence). CDR3 in amino acids: CASSPQGRGDTQYF. For the CDR3, the DNA is TGTGCCAGCAGCCCCCAGGGGAGAGGAGATACGCAGTATTTT.

This clone has more than one count but fewer than ten. A read error may be the cause here, since a much bigger clone is one base away. This chain links TRBV4-3 with TRBJ2-3; 7 bases fit TRBD2. Germline V gives CDR1 LGHNA, CDR2 YSLEER. The length of the CDR3 is 17 residues. V gave up 4 bases and J gave up 2 bases; unmatched junction bases: 12. The CDR3 DNA reads as TGCGCCAGCAGCCCCCTTGGCGGGAGCACCTACACAGATACGCAGTATTTT. It specifies CASSPLGGSTYTDTQYF.

Within the sample, this clone is medium-sized. V usage is TRBV6-2 or TRBV6-3 and J usage is TRBJ1-3, with D unclear. V was pared by 6 bases and J by 4 bases, with 7 bases between. The V gene's germline CDR1 is MNHEY and CDR2 SVGEGT. The CDR3 length is 12 residues. CDR3 DNA: TGTGCCAGCAGGTCCACAGGAAACACCATATATTTT. As protein: CASRSTGNTIYF.

This clone has at least ten counts. The CDR3 DNA is TGTGCCAGCAGTTTATCGTTGCAGGGGACCTCCGATGAGCAGTTCTTC. It codes for CASSLSLQGTSDEQFF. This sequence joins TRBV27 and TRBJ2-1; D perhaps matches TRBD1 (6 bases). CDR1 is MNHEY and CDR2 is SMNVEV in the germline V gene (reference sequence). CDR3 length equals 16 residues. Trimming left V 0 bases short and J 8 bases short, with 17 bases between.

The table lists this clone with a few counts. This chain links TRBV6-2 or TRBV6-3 with TRBJ2-7; no clear D. Germline V gene data show CDR1 as MNHEY and CDR2 as SVGEGT. The CDR3 covers 16 residues. Between the trimmed V and J ends, which lost 7 bases and 7 bases, there was a span of 26 bases. As DNA, the CDR3 is TGTGCCAGCATGACCTCTCCCCCCCCATGTGACGCGGAGCAGTACTTC. Translated: CASMTSPPPCDAEQYF.